Listed below are T cell receptor beta chains from one sample, sequenced in a study of OX40 agonist ivuxolimab in advanced cancers. The data were produced by immunoSEQ multiplex PCR, yet TCRdb's version contains in-frame clones alone and is incomplete. Of roughly 61,000 clones detected, approximately 90% appear once; the ten largest clones hold approximately 23%. The sequenced sample was CD4+ or CD8+ T cells sorted from blood, obtained in a trial of the OX40 agonist ivuxolimab. Source of these receptors: an adult with an advanced solid tumor such as melanoma, head and neck, liver or kidney cancer. The CDR3 runs from the conserved cysteine through the conserved F or W.

CDR3: CASSQDLRPPAYNEQFF; J: TRBJ2-1; V: TRBV4-1
CDR3: CAWSSFGGRYTEAFF; J: TRBJ1-1; V: TRBV30
CDR3: CASSTGTDTQYF; J: TRBJ2-3; V: TRBV5-6
CDR3: CASSLTGLASNEQFF; J: TRBJ2-1; V: TRBV5-4
CDR3: CASSPGGYSNQPQHF; J: TRBJ1-5; V: TRBV6-6
CDR3: CASSISEQFF; J: TRBJ2-1; V: TRBV19
CDR3: CASSATVSGNTIYF; J: TRBJ1-3; V: TRBV7-2
CDR3: CASSSAGGINEQFF; J: TRBJ2-1; V: TRBV6-6
CDR3: CASKGVDLTGYTF; J: TRBJ1-2; V: TRBV19
CDR3: CASSPDWYNEQFF; J: TRBJ2-1; V: TRBV12-1
CDR3: CASSFDYEQYF; J: TRBJ2-7; V: TRBV28